What follows is one T cell receptor beta chain and its context. This could be a read error, since a much larger clone is one nucleotide away. This entry belongs to a study of glioma-infiltrating T cells. The overall study: Samples included WHO grade II oligodendrogliomas or astrocytomas and initial-diagnosis grade IV glioblastomas.

The CDR3 spans 13 residues. Losses at the gene ends were 5 bases for V and 10 bases for J; bases not matched to a gene: 5. Germline assignment: CDR1 MDHEN and CDR2 SYDVKM. Amplification of TCR alpha and beta CDR3 regions from RNA used iRepertoire nested multiplex PCR. TCRdb processed the multiplex PCR reads anew with MiXCR; each CDR3 protein has one entry. The table shows 300,000 to 450,000 distinct CDR3 sequences, with 35% to 45% occurring only once. The chain carries TRBV28 and TRBJ2-1; TRBD2 matches at 10 bases. The TCR was taken from a human donor with low-grade glioma or glioblastoma, undergoing nonglioma brain surgery, or in good health (not recorded which). Source material: glioma tissue, nonneoplastic brain tissue, or PBMCs (not recorded which). The CDR3 is CASSGLADYEQFF. The CDR3 nucleotides are TGTGCCAGCAGTGGACTAGCGGATTACGAGCAGTTCTTC.